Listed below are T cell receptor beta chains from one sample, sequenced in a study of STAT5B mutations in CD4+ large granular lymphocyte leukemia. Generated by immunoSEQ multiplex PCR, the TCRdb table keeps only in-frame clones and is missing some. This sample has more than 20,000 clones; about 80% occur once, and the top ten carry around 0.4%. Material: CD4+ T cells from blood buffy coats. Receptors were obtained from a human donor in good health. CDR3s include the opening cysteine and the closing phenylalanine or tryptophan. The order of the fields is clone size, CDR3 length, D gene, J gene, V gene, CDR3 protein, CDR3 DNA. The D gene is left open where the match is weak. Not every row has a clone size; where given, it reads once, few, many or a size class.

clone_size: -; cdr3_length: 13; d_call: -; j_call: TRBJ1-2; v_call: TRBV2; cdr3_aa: CASRPQGPYGYTF; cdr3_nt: TGTGCCAGCAGACCACAGGGCCCCTATGGCTACACCTTC
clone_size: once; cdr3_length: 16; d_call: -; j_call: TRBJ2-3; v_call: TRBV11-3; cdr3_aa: CASSLGIQGSTDTQYF; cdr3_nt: TGTGCCAGCAGCTTAGGTATCCAGGGAAGCACAGATACGCAGTATTTT
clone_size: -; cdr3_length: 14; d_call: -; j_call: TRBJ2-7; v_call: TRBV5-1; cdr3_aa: CASSLDVDPSEQYF; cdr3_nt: TGCGCCAGCAGCTTGGACGTGGACCCCTCCGAGCAGTACTTC
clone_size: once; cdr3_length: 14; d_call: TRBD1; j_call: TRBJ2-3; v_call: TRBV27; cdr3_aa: CASSPWTGVDTQYF; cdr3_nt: TGTGCCAGCAGTCCCTGGACAGGGGTAGATACGCAGTATTTT
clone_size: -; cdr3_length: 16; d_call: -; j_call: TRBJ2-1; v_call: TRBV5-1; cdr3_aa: CASSPEGGVDYNEQFF; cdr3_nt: TGCGCCAGCAGCCCGGAGGGGGGTGTGGATTACAATGAGCAGTTCTTC
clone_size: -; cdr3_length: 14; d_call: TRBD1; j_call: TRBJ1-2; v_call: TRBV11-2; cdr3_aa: CASSALLTGNGYTF; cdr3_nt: TGTGCCAGCAGCGCGCTCCTGACAGGGAATGGCTACACCTTC
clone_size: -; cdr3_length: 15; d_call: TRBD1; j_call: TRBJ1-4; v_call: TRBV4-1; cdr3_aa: CASSHRQGFNEKLFF; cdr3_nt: TGCGCCAGCAGCCACCGACAGGGCTTTAATGAAAAACTGTTTTTT
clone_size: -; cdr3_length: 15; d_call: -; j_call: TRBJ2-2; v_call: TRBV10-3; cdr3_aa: CATTRRQEGTGELFF; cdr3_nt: TGTGCCACCACGCGGAGGCAGGAGGGCACCGGGGAGCTGTTTTTT
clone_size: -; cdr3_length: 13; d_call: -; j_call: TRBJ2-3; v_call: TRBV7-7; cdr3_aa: CASSLERTDTQYF; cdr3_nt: TGTGCCAGCAGCTTAGAACGCACAGATACGCAGTATTTT
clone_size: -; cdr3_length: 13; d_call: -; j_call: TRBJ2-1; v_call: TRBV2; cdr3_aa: CASRNGRDNEQFF; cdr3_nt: TGTGCCAGCAGGAATGGGCGGGACAATGAGCAGTTCTTC
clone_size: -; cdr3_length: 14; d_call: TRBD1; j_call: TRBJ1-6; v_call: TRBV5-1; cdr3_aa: CASSLAGGDSPLHF; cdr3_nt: TGCGCCAGCAGCTTGGCAGGGGGCGATTCACCCCTCCACTTT
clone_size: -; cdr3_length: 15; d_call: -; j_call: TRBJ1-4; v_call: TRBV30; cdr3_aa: CAWSVGNRANEKLFF; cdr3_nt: TGTGCCTGGAGTGTAGGGAATCGGGCTAATGAAAAACTGTTTTTT
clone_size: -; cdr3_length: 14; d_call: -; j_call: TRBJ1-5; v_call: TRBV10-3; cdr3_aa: CAISQGTDNQPQHF; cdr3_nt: TGTGCCATCAGTCAGGGAACAGACAATCAGCCCCAGCATTTT
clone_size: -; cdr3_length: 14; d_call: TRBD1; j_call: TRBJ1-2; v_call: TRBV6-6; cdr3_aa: CASSSDRVYYGYTF; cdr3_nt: TGTGCCAGCAGTTCCGACAGGGTTTATTATGGCTACACCTTC
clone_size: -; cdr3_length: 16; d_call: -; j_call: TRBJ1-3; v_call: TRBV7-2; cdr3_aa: CASSLAGVTSGNTIYF; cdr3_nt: TGTGCCAGCAGCTTAGCGGGGGTCACCTCTGGAAACACCATATATTTT
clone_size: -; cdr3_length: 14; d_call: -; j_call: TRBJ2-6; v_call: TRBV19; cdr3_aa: CATSVISGANVLTF; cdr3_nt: TGTGCCACCTCGGTTATCTCTGGGGCCAACGTCCTGACTTTC
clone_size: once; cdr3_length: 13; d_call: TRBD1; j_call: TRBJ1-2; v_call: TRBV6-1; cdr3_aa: CASSDFRGDGYTF; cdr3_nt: TGTGCCAGCAGTGATTTCAGGGGGGATGGCTACACCTTC
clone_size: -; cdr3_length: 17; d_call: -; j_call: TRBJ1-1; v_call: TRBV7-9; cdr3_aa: CASTHPPRQGIHTEAFF; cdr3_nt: TGTGCCAGCACTCATCCACCCCGCCAGGGCATTCACACTGAAGCTTTCTTT
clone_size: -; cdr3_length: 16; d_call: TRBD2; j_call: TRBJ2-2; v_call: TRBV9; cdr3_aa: CAGSVDIAGVNGELFF; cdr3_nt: TGTGCCGGCAGCGTTGACATAGCGGGAGTTAACGGGGAGCTGTTTTTT
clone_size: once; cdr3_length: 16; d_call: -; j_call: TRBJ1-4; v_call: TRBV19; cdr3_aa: CASSIETGATNEKLFF; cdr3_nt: TGTGCCAGTAGTATAGAGACAGGAGCAACTAATGAAAAACTGTTTTTT
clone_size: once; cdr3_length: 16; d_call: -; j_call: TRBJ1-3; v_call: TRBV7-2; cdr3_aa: CASRPAFPRSGNTIYF; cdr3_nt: TGTGCCAGCCGCCCGGCCTTTCCTAGGTCCGGAAACACCATATATTTT
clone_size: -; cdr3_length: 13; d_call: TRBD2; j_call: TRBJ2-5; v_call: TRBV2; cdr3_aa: CASSAGLKETQYF; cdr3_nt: TGTGCCAGCAGCGCGGGACTAAAAGAGACCCAGTACTTC
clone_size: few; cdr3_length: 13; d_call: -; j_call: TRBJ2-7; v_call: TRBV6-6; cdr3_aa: CASNREVTYEQYF; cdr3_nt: TGTGCCAGCAATCGGGAAGTAACCTACGAGCAGTACTTC
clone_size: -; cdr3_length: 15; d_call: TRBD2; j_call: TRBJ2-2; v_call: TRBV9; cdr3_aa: CASSVKLAPTGELFF; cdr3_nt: TGTGCCAGCAGCGTAAAACTAGCGCCCACCGGGGAGCTGTTTTTT
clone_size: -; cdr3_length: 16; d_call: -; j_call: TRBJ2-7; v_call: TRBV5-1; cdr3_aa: CASTTLGGGSSYEQYF; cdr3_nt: TGCGCCAGCACTACTCTCGGGGGCGGGAGCTCCTACGAGCAGTACTTC
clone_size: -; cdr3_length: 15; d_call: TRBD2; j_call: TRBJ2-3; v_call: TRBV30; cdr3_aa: CAWNGLAGSTDTQYF; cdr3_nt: TGTGCCTGGAATGGGCTAGCGGGTTCCACAGATACGCAGTATTTT
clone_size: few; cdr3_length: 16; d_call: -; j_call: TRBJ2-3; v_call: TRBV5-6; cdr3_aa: CASSLRGVSSTDTQYF; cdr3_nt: TGTGCCAGCAGTTTGAGGGGAGTCTCTAGCACAGATACGCAGTATTTT
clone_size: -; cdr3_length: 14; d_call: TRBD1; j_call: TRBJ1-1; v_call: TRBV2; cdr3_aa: CASRLPRGGAEAFF; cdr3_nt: TGTGCCAGCAGGCTGCCCAGAGGGGGCGCCGAAGCTTTCTTT
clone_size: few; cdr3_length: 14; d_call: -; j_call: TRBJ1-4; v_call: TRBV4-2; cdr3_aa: CASSQVRGTEKLFF; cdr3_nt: TGTGCCAGCAGCCAAGTACGAGGGACTGAAAAACTGTTTTTT
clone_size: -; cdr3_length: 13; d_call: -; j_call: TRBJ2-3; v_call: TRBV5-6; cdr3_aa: CASSFRSTDTQYF; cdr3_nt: TGTGCCAGCAGCTTCCGTAGCACAGATACGCAGTATTTT
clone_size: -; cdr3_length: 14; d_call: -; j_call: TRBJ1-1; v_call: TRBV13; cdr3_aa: CASRPGLRNTEAFF; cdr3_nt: TGTGCCAGCAGACCCGGGTTGAGGAACACTGAAGCTTTCTTT
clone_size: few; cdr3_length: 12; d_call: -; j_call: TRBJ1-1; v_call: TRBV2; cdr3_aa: CASNWGYTEAFF; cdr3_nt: TGTGCCAGCAATTGGGGCTACACTGAAGCTTTCTTT
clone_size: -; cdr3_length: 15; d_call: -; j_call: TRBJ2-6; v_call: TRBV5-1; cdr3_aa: CASRTSGSGANVLTF; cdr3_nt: TGCGCCAGCAGAACCTCGGGCTCTGGGGCCAACGTCCTGACTTTC
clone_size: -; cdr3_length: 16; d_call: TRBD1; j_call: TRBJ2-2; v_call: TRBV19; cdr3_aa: CASSRGQGWGTGELFF; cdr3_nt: TGTGCCAGTAGCAGGGGACAGGGTTGGGGCACCGGGGAGCTGTTTTTT
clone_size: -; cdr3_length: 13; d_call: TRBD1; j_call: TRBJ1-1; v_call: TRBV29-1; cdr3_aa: CSVVGQMDTEAFF; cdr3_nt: TGCAGCGTTGTGGGACAGATGGACACTGAAGCTTTCTTT
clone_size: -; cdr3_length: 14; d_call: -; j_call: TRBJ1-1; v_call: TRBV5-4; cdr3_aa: CASSPDRSPTEAFF; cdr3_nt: TGTGCCAGCAGTCCCGACAGGTCTCCTACTGAAGCTTTCTTT
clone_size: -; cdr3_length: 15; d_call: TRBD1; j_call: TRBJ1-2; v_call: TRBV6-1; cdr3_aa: CASSERQGPTYGYTF; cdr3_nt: TGTGCCAGCAGTGAGAGACAGGGACCAACCTATGGCTACACCTTC
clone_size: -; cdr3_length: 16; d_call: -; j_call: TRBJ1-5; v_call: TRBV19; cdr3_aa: CASSGRVGPYNQPQHF; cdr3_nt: TGTGCCAGTAGTGGTCGCGTGGGGCCCTACAATCAGCCCCAGCATTTT
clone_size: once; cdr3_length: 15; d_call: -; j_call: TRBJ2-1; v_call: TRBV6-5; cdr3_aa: CASSLAGDRVDEQFF; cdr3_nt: TGTGCCAGCTCCTTAGCGGGGGACAGGGTGGATGAGCAGTTCTTC
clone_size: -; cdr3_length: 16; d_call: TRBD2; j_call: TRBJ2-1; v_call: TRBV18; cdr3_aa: CASSPRTSGGQNEQFF; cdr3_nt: TGTGCCAGCTCACCCCGGACTAGCGGGGGGCAGAATGAGCAGTTCTTC
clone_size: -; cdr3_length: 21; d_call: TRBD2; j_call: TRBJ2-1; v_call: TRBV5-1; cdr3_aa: CASSLGRHTSKLARDGSEQFF; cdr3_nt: TGCGCCAGCAGCTTGGGCCGCCATACTTCAAAACTAGCGCGGGATGGGAGTGAGCAGTTCTTC
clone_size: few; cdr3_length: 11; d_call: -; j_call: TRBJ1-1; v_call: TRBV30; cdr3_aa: CAWILSTEAFF; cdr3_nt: TGTGCCTGGATCTTGTCTACTGAAGCTTTCTTT
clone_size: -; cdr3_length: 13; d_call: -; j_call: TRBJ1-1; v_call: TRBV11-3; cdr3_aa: CASSLVGDLEAFF; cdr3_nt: TGTGCCAGCAGCTTAGTTGGAGACCTCGAAGCTTTCTTT
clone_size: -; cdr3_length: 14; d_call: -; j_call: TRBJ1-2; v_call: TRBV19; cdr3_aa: CASSMVQGRGGYTF; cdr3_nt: TGTGCCAGTAGTATGGTTCAGGGCCGGGGAGGCTACACCTTC
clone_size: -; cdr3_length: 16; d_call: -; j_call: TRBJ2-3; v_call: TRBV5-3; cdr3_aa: CARSLDWGSSTDTQYF; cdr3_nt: TGTGCCAGAAGCTTGGATTGGGGCTCTAGCACAGATACGCAGTATTTT
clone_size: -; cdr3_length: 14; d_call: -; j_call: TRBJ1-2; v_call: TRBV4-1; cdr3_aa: CASSQGSGNYGYTF; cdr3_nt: TGCGCCAGCAGCCAAGGGTCGGGTAACTATGGCTACACCTTC
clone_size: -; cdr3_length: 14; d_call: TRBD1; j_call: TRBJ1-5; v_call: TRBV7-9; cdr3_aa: CASSSGQGNQPQHF; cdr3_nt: TGTGCCAGCAGCTCGGGACAGGGAAATCAGCCCCAGCATTTT
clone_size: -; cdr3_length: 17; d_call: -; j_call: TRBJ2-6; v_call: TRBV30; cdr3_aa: CAWIVERYQSRANVLTF; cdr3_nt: TGTGCCTGGATTGTCGAGCGTTATCAAAGTCGGGCCAACGTCCTGACTTTC
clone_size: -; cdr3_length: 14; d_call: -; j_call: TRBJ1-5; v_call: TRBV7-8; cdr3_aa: CASSSGGSNQPQHF; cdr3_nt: TGTGCCAGCAGCTCTGGGGGTTCTAATCAGCCCCAGCATTTT
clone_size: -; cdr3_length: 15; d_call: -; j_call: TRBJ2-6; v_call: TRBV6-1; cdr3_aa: CASSDSVSGANVLTF; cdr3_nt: TGTGCCAGCAGTGACAGCGTCTCTGGGGCCAACGTCCTGACTTTC